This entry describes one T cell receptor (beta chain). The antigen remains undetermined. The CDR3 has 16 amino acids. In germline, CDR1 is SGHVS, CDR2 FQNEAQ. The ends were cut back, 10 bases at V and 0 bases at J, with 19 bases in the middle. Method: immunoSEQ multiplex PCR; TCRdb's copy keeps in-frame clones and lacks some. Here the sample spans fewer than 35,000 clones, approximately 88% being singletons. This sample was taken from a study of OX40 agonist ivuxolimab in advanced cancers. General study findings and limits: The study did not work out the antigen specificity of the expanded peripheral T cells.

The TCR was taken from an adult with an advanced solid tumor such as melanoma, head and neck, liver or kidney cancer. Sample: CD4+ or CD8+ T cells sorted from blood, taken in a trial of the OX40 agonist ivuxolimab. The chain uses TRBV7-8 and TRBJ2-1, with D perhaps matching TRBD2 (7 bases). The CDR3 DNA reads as TGTGCCACCACCCTGGGGGGGCTTAGCTCCTACAATGAGCAGTTCTTC. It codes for CATTLGGLSSYNEQFF.